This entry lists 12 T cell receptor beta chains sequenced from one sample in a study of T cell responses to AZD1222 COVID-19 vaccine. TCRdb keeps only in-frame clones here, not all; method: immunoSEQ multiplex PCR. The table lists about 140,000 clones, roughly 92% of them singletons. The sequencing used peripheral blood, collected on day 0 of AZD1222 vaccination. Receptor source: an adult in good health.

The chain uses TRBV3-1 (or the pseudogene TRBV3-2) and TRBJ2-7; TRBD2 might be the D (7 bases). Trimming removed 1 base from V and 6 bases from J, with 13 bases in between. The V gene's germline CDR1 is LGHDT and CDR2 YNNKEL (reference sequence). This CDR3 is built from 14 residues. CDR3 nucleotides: TGTGCCAGCAGCCAAGGCGGGGGCCCCCTCGAGCAGTACTTC. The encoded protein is CASSQGGGPLEQYF.

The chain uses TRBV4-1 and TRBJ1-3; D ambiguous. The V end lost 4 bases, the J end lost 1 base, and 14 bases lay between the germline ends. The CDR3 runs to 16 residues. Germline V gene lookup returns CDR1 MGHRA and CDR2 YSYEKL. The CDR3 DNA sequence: TGCGCCAGCAGCCTCTCAGAGTCCCTGTCTGGAAACACCATATATTTT. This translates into CASSLSESLSGNTIYF.

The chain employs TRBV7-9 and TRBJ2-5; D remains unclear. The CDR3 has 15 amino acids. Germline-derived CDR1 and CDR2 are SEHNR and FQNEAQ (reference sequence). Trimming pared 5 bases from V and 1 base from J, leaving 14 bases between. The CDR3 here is CASSQYPGPQETQYF. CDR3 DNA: TGTGCCAGCAGCCAATACCCGGGCCCCCAAGAGACCCAGTACTTC.

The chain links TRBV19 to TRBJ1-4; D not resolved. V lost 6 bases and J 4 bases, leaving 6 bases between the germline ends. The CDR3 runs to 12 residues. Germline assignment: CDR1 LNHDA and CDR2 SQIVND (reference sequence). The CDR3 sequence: CASRILNEKLFF. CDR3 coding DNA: TGTGCCAGTAGGATCCTTAATGAAAAACTGTTTTTT.

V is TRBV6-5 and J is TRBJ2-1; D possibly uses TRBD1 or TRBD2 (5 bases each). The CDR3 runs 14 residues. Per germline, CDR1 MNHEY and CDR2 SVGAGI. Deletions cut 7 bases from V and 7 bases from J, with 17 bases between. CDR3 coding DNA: TGTGCCAGCATCCGAGGGGTAAACGTGAATGAGCAGTTCTTC. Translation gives CASIRGVNVNEQFF.

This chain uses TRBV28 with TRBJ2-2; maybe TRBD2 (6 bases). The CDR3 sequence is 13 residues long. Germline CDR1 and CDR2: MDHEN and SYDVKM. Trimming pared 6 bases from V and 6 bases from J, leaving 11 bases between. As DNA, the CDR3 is TGTGCCAGCAGCCCGCGGGACGCCGGGGAGCTGTTTTTT. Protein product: CASSPRDAGELFF.

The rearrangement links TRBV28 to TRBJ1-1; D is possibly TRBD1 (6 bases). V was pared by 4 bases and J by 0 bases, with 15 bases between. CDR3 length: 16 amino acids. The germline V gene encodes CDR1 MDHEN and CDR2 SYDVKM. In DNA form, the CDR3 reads TGTGCCAGCAGTTCGCGCAGGGGTTCCATGAACACTGAAGCTTTCTTT. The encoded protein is CASSSRRGSMNTEAFF.

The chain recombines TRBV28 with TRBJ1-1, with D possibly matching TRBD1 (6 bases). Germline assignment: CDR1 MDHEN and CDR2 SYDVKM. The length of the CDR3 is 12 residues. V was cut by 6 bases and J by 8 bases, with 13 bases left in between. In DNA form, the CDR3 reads TGTGCCAGCAGCTGGGGGGGCAGAGAAGCTTTCTTT. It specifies CASSWGGREAFF.

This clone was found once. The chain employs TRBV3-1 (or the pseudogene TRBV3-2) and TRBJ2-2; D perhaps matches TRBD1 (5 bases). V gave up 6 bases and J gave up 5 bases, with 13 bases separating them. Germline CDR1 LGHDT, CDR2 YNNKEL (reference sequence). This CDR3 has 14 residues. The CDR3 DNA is TGTGCCAGCAGGCGGACATTGGGTACCGGGGAGCTGTTTTTT. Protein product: CASRRTLGTGELFF.

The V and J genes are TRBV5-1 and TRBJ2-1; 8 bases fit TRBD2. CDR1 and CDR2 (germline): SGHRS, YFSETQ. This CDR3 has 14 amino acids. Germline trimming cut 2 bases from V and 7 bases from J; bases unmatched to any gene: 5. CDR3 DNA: TGCGCCAGCAGCTTCACCGGGACTAGAAATGAGCAGTTCTTC. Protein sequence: CASSFTGTRNEQFF.

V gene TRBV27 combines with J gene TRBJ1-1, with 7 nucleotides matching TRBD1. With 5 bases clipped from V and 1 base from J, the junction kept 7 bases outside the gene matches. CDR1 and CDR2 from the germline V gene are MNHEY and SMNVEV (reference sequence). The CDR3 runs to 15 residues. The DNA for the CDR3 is TGTGCCAGCAGTCCTCTCGGACAGGAGAACACTGAAGCTTTCTTT. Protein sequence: CASSPLGQENTEAFF.

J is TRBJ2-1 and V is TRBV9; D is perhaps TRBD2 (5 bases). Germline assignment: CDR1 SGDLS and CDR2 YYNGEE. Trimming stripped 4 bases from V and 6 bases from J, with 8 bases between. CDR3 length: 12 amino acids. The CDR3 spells CASSTSGNEQFF. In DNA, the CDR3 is TGTGCCAGCAGCACCAGCGGCAATGAGCAGTTCTTC.